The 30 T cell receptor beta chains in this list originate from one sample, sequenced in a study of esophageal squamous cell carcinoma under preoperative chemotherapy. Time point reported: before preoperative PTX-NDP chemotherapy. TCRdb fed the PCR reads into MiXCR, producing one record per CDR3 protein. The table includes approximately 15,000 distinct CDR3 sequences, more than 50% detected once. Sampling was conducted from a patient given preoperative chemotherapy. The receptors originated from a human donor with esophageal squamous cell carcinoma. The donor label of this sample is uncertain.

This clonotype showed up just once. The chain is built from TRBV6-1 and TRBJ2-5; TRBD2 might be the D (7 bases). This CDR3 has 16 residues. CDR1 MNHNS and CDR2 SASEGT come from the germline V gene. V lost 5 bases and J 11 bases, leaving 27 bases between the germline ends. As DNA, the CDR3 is TGTGCCAGCAGTCGCAAGGGGGGGGACGGGGCAAACATGCAGTACTTC. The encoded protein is CASSRKGGDGANMQYF.

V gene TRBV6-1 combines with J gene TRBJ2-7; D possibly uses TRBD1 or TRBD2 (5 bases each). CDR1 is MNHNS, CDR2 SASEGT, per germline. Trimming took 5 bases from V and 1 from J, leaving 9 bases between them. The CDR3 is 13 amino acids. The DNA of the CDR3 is TGTGCCAGCAGTCGGGGCGCTTCCTACGAGCAGTACTTC. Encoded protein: CASSRGASYEQYF.

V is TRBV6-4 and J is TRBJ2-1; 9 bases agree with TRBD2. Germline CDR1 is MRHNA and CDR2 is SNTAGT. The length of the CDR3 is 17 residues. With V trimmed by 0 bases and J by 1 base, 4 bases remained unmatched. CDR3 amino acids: CASSDSREGGSYNEQFF. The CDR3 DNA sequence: TGTGCCAGCAGTGACTCGCGGGAGGGAGGGTCCTACAATGAGCAGTTCTTC.

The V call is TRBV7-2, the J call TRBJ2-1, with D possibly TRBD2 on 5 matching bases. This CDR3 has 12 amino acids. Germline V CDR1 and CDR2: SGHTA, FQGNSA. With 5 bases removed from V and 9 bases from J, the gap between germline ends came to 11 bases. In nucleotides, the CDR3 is TGTGCCAGCAGCCGTAGCGCCACTGAGCAGTTCTTC. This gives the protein CASSRSATEQFF.

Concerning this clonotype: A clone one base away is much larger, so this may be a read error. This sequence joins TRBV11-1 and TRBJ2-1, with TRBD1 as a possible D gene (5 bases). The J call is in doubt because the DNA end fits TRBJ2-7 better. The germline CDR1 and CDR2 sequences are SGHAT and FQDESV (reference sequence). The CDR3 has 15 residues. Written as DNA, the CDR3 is TGTGCCAGCAGCCAGGACACGGAAATCTACAATGAGCAGTACTTC. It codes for CASSQDTEIYNEQYF.

In DNA form, the CDR3 reads TGTGCCAGCACCCTCGGCGGCGGGAGTAACGAGCAGTACTTC. This translates into CASTLGGGSNEQYF. The chain combines TRBV12-3 or TRBV12-4 with TRBJ2-5, with 7 nucleotides matching TRBD2. The DNA end favors TRBJ2-7, so the J call may be wrong. This CDR3 spans 14 amino acids.

CDR3 nucleotides: TGTGCCAGTAGTATACCTGCCGGGACTAGCGGGAGGGTAACGAACACCGGGGAGCTGTTTTTT. Translation: CASSIPAGTSGRVTNTGELFF. This chain connects TRBV19 to TRBJ2-2; 16 bases map to TRBD2. The V segment lost 2 bases and the J segment 0 bases; nucleotides outside the gene matches: 9. From germline, CDR1 is LNHDA and CDR2 SQIVND (reference sequence). The CDR3 has 21 amino acids.

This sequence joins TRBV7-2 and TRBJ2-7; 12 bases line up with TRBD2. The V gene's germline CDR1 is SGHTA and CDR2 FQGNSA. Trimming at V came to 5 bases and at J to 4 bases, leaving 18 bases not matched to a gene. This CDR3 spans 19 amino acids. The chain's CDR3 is CASSPPPTSGRNVRYEQYF. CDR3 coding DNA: TGTGCCAGCAGCCCGCCCCCGACTAGCGGGAGAAACGTGCGGTACGAGCAGTACTTC.

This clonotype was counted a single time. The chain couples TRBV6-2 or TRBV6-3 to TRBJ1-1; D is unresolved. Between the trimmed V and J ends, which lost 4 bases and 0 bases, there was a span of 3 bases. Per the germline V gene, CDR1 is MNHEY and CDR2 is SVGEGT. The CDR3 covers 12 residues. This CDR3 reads CASSLVNTEAFF. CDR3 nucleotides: TGTGCCAGCAGTTTGGTGAACACTGAAGCTTTCTTT.

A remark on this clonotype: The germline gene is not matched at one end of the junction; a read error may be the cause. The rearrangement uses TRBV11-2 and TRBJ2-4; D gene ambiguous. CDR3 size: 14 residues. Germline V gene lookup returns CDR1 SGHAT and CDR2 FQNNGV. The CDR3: CASSLADDTNTQYF. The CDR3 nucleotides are TGTGCCAGCAGCTTAGCGGACGACACAAACACTCAGTACTTC.

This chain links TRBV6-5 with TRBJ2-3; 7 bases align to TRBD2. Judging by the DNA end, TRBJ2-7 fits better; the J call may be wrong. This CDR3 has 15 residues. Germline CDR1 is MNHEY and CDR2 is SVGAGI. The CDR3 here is CASSYGGSSYNEQYF. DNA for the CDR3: TGTGCCAGCAGTTACGGCGGGAGCTCCTACAATGAGCAGTACTTC.

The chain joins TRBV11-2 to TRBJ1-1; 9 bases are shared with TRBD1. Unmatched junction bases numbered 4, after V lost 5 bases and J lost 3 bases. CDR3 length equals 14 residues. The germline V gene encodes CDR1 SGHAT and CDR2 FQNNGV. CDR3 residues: CASSPTGGYTEAFF. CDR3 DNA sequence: TGTGCCAGCAGCCCGACAGGGGGTTACACTGAAGCTTTCTTT.

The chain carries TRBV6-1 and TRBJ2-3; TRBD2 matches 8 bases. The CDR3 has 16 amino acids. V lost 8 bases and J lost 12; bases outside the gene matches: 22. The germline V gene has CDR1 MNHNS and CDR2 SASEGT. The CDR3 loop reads CASARNGGGEPETQYF. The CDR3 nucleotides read TGTGCCAGCGCGCGCAACGGGGGGGGTGAGCCAGAGACCCAGTATTTT.

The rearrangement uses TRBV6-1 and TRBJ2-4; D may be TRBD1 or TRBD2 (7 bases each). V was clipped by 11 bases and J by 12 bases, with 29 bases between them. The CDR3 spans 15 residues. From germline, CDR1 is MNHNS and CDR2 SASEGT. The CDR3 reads CAGGEGGRGAETQYF. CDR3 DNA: TGTGCCGGGGGTGAAGGGGGCCGGGGGGCAGAGACTCAGTACTTC.

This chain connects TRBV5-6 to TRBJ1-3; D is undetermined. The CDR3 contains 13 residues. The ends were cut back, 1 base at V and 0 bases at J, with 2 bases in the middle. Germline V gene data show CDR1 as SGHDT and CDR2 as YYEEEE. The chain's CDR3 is CASSLLSGNTIYF. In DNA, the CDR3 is TGTGCCAGCAGCTTGCTCTCTGGAAACACCATATATTTT.

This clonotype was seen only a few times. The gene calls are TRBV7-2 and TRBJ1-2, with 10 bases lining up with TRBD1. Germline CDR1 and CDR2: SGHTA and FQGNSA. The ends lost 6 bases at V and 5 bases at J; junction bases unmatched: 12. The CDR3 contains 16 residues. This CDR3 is CASRPSTGTGEYGYTF. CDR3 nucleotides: TGTGCCAGCAGGCCCTCGACCGGGACAGGGGAATATGGCTACACCTTC. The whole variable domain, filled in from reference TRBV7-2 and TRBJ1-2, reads GAGVSQSPSNKVTEKGKDVELRCDPISGHTALYWYRQSLGQGLEFLIYFQGNSAPDKSGLPSDRFSAERTGGSVSTLTIQRTQQEDSAVYLCASRPSTGTGEYGYTFGSGTRLTVV.

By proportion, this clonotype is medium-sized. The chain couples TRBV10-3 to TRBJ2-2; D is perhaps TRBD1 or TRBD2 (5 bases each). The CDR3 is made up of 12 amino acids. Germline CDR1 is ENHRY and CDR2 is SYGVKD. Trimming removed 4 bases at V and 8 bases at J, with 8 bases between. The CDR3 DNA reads TGTGCCATCAGTGGGGACGAGGGGGAGCTGTTTTTT. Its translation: CAISGDEGELFF.

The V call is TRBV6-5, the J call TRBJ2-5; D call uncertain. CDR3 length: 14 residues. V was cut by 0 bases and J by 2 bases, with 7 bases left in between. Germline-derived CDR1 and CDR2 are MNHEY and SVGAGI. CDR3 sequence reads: CASSYSTRQETQYF. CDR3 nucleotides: TGTGCCAGCAGTTACTCGACGCGGCAAGAGACCCAGTACTTC.

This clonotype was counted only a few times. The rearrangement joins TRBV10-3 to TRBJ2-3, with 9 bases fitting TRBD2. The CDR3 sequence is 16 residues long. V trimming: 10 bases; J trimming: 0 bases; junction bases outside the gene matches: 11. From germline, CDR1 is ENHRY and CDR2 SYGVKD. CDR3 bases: TGTGCCACAAGAGGGGCTAGCGGGATAAGCACAGATACGCAGTATTTT. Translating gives CATRGASGISTDTQYF.

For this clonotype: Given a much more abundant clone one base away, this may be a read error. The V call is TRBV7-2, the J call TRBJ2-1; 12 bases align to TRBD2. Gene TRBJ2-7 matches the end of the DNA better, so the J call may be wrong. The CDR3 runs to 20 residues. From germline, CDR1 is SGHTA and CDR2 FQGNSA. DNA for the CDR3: TGTGCCAGCAGCCCGCAGTGGTGGCTAGCGGGAGGGCGGGGTGCAAATGAGCAGTACTTC. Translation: CASSPQWWLAGGRGANEQYF.

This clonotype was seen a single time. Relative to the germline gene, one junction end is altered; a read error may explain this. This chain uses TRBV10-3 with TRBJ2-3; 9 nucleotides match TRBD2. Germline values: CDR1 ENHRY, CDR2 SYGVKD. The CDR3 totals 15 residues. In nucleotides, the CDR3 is TGTGCCGGGGGGCGGGGGGGCGGGAGGGCAGATACGCAGTATTTC. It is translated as CAGGRGGGRADTQYF.

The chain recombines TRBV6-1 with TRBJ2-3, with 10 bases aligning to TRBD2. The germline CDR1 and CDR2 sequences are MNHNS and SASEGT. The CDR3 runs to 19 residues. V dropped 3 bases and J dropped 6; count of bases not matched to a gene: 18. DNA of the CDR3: TGTGCCAGCAGTGACGACCCCGGGGAGCGGGAGGGCCCTTGGGATACGCAGTATTTT. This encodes CASSDDPGEREGPWDTQYF.

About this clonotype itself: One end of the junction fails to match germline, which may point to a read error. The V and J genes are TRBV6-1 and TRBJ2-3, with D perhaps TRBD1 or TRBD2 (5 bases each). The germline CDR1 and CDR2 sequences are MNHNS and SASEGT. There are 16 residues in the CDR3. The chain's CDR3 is CAGRDLRPADTDKQFF. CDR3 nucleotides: TGTGCCGGCAGGGACCTTCGGCCAGCGGACACAGATAAGCAGTTTTTT.

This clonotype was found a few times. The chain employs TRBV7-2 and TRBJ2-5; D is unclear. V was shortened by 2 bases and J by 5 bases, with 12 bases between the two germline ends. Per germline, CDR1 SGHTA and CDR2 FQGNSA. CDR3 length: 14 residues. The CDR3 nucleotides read TGTGCCAGCAGCTTAATACCGAATGGTGAGACCCAGTACTTC. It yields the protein CASSLIPNGETQYF.

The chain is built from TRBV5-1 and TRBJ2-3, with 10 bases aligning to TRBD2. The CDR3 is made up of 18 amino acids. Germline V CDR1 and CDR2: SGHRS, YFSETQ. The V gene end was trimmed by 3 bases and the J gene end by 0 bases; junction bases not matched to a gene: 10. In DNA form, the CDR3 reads TGCGCCAGCAGCTCTTTTCAAAGCGGGGGGGTTAGCACAGATACGCAGTATTTT. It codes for CASSSFQSGGVSTDTQYF.

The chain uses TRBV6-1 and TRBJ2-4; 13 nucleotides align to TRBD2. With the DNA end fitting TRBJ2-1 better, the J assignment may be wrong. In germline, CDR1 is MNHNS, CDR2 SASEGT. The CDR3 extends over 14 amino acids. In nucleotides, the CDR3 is TGTGCCAGCGGACTAGCGGGAGCATCCTACGAGCAGTTCTTC. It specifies CASGLAGASYEQFF.

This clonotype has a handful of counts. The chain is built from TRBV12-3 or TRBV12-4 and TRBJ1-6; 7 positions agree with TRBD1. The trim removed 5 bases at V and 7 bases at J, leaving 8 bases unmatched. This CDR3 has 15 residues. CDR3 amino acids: CASSQTTGRNSPLHF. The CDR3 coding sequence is TGTGCCAGCAGTCAAACGACAGGGAGGAATTCACCCCTCCACTTT.

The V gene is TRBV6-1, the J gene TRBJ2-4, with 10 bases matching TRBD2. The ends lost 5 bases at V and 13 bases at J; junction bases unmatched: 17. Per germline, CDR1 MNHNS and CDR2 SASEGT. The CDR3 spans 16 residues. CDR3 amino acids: CASSPGLAAGYNEQYF. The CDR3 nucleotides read TGTGCCAGCAGTCCCGGACTAGCGGCGGGGTACAATGAGCAGTACTTC.

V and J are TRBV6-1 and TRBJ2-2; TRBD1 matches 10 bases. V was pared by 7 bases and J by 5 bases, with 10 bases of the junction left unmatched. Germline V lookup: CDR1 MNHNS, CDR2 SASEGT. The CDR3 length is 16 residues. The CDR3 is CASTDGGTGVTGELFF. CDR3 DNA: TGTGCCAGCACCGACGGGGGGACAGGGGTTACCGGGGAGCTGTTTTTT.

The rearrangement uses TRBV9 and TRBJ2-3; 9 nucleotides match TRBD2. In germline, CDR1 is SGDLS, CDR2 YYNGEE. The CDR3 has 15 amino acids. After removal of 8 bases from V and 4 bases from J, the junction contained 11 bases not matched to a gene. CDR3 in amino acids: CARGVGGRDPDTQYF. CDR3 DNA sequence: TGTGCCAGGGGCGTAGGCGGGAGGGACCCAGATACGCAGTATTTT.